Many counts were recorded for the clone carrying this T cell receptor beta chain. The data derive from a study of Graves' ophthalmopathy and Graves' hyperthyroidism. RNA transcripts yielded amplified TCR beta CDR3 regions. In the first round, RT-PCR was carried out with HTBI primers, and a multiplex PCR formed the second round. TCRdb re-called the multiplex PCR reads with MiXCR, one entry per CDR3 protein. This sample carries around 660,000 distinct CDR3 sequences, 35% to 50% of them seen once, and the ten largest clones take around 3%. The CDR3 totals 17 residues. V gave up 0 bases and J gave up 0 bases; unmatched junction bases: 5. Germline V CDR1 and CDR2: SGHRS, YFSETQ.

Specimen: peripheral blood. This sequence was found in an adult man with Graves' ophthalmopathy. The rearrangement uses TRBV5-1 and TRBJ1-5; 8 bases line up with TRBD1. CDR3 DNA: TGCGCCAGCAGCTTGGGGACAGGGCCTTATAGCAATCAGCCCCAGCATTTT. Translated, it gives CASSLGTGPYSNQPQHF.